A single T cell receptor beta chain is shown here with its context. Its antigen is still unknown. No qualities accompany the bases; no much larger clone lies one base away. Using the deep immunoSEQ assay, TCR CDR3 regions were amplified from genomic DNA by multiplex PCR. Genomic DNA extracted from each cell subset was distributed evenly over all wells of several immunoSEQ 96-well plates, and each plate served as one replicate. For sorted subsets, around 200 ng genomic DNA, equal to 30,000 to 35,000 T cell genomes, was loaded into each replicate PCR. The purified libraries were quantified using a Qubit 3.0 fluorometer, sized with a Bioanalyzer 2100, and then quantified again using the KAPA Library Quantification kit. Every immunoSEQ 96-well plate was sequenced on a separate single-read 150-cycle Illumina NextSeq 550 flow cell. In the paper's pipeline: Because only junctional sequences without quality scores were contained in the immunoSEQ output, filtering matching that applied to full-length reads could not be performed. Sequences were annotated with PyIR, a Python wrapper for IgBLAST v1.9, using IMGT germline references to assign V/J genes and CDR3. Reads were removed for weak V/J assignments (E-value above 1e-6), missing CDR3, stop codons, out-of-frame junctions, or ambiguous translated residues. V3J clonotypes were defined by identical inferred V gene, J gene, and CDR3 amino acid sequence. Percentage overlap between repertoires was calculated by dividing the number of shared unique clonotypes by the size of the smaller repertoire. Richness of each repertoire was evaluated using RTK rarefaction, the Chao1 estimator, and Recon v2.1 estimates of unobserved clonotypes. Generation probabilities for all TCRbeta clonotypes obtained by the gDNA method from a handful of donors were computed using OLGA. TCRdb stores this immuneACCESS table with in-frame sequences only. Part of the clones is absent; in the studies checked, under half of the shortfall reflects unresolved V genes, and no reason is known for the rest. V and J calls and clone size are given by that table; D and trimming were obtained from the DNA. The sample profile shows about 580,000 clones; about 98% of them were found once. The biggest ten clones account for approximately 0.3% of the sample.

For the CD8 naive samples, CD45RO-negative cells were positively selected for CCR7, yielding a CD45RA+CCR7+ population from which TemRA cells were excluded. The donors were healthy, HIV-negative adults with no recently reported acute infections or vaccinations. Every donor was a Caucasian adult residing in Nashville, Tennessee, USA. Blood was obtained by leukapheresis, after which PBMCs were separated by Ficoll-Histopaque density gradient centrifugation and cryopreserved in liquid nitrogen vapor phase. Analytical flow cytometry was used to check the purity and quantity of each magnetically sorted T cell population. Genomic DNA was isolated from each sorted fraction and quantified by UV absorbance on a Nanodrop 2000c. The data originate from a study of shared clonotypes between healthy human individuals (TCRdb year 2020). About the investigation overall: The cohort included three men and a couple of women between 18 and 49 years of age. Leukapheresis yielded between about 0.9 and 9 billion PBMCs per donor. The study deeply sequenced blood TCR repertoires of about five healthy adults to estimate repertoire size and the extent of clonotype sharing between individuals. Different laboratories and diverse techniques were used to prepare libraries and sequence TCR repertoires, to increase sequencing depth and limit assay-specific biases. For each donor, CD4 naive and CD4 memory were each given three plates, CD8 naive was given two plates, and CD8 memory was given one plate.

A distance of 4 bases separates the germline ends of V and J, which lose 8 bases and 4 bases respectively. Via the germline V gene, CDR1 is SNHLY and CDR2 FYNNEI. The CDR3 numbers 10 residues from cysteine through phenylalanine. CDR3 DNA is the only sequence kept; it has 30 bases, read in frame from the first base. General study outcomes and caveats: The genetic and exposure-history diversity represented was limited by the small number of donors. Only blood was sampled, and tissue TCR repertoires likely differ from those in blood. Sharing across four donors was observed for 4.5% to 6.5% of naive CD4, less than 4% of naive CD8, 2% to 2.5% of memory CD4, and 0.4% of memory CD8 clonotypes. Pairwise subsampling led to the expectation that sequencing depth would affect the degree of clonotype sharing among donors. Clonotypes shared by all four sorted-subset donors showed higher generation probabilities than non-shared clonotypes. Naive subsets generally had larger estimated clonotype richness than memory subsets. Rarefaction of sorted-subset datasets indicated incomplete sequencing despite the large sequencing depth.

The chain employs TRBV2 and TRBJ2-3; no D gene call is confident. This clonotype was sampled from a man aged 30 to 39 in good health. The sequencing sample was made of naive CD8+ T cells sorted from blood. Per the publication, the cell subset or site label means: CD45RA+CCR7+. The CDR3 sequence is CASSSDTQYF. Here is the DNA: TGTGCCAGCTCATCAGATACGCAGTATTTT.